Listed below are T cell receptor beta chains from one sample, sequenced in a study of blood T cell repertoires in COVID-19. Assay used: immunoSEQ multiplex PCR; TCRdb lists only in-frame clones, some missing. The repertoire has 85,000 to 100,000 clones, around 79% of them found once; the top ten carry approximately 24%. Source material: peripheral blood. Receptors originate from a human donor in a cohort sampled during active COVID-19. CDR3s include the opening cysteine and the closing phenylalanine or tryptophan. A D gene is named only where the DNA matches it firmly. Size is omitted from some rows. Given values are once, few, many or a class for expanded clones.

j_gene | v_gene | len | abundance | d_gene | CDR3aa | CDR3nt
TRBJ1-2 | TRBV5-4 | 12 | NA | NA | CASSLDQSVYTF | TGTGCCAGCAGCTTGGACCAAAGCGTCTACACCTTC
TRBJ2-1 | TRBV13 | 15 | NA | TRBD2 | CASSLSGRGYNEQFF | TGTGCCAGCAGCTTAAGCGGGAGAGGCTACAATGAGCAGTTCTTC
TRBJ2-1 | TRBV7-2 | 16 | NA | TRBD1 | CASNPGWDRGTYEQFF | TGTGCCAGCAACCCAGGGTGGGACAGGGGGACGTATGAGCAGTTCTTC
TRBJ1-1 | TRBV19 | 14 | NA | NA | CASSATGTLGEAFF | TGTGCCAGTAGTGCCACCGGGACATTAGGGGAAGCTTTCTTT
TRBJ1-2 | TRBV7-9 | 15 | NA | TRBD1 | CASISGTGAGYGYTF | TGTGCCAGCATTTCCGGGACAGGGGCAGGCTATGGCTACACCTTC
TRBJ1-5 | TRBV28 | 15 | NA | NA | CASSSGFRGNQPQHF | TGTGCCAGCAGTAGTGGCTTCAGGGGCAATCAGCCCCAGCATTTT
TRBJ2-7 | TRBV28 | 13 | NA | NA | CATDDSSSYEQYF | TGTGCCACGGATGACAGTAGCTCCTACGAGCAGTACTTC
TRBJ2-3 | TRBV6-2/TRBV6-3 | 17 | NA | TRBD2 | CASSYQVSGEITDTQYF | TGTGCCAGCAGTTACCAGGTTAGCGGGGAAATCACAGATACGCAGTATTTT
TRBJ2-7 | TRBV4-3 | 16 | NA | TRBD2 | CASSQAVAGVSYEQYF | TGCGCCAGCAGCCAAGCAGTAGCGGGGGTCTCCTACGAGCAGTACTTC
TRBJ2-3 | TRBV5-4 | 17 | NA | TRBD2 | CASSLGISGRGTDTQYF | TGTGCCAGCAGCTTGGGAATTAGCGGGAGGGGCACAGATACGCAGTATTTT
TRBJ2-1 | TRBV6-1 | 18 | NA | TRBD2 | CASSEWTSGESSYNEQFF | TGTGCCAGCAGTGAATGGACTAGCGGGGAAAGCTCCTACAATGAGCAGTTCTTC
TRBJ2-1 | TRBV7-3 | 14 | once | TRBD2 | CASSLDPSGREQFF | TGTGCCAGCAGCTTAGACCCTAGCGGGAGGGAGCAGTTCTTC
TRBJ1-1 | TRBV10-3 | 14 | NA | NA | CAISDRGAGTEAFF | TGTGCCATCAGTGACCGGGGGGCTGGAACTGAAGCTTTCTTT
TRBJ2-5 | TRBV11-2 | 17 | NA | TRBD2 | CASSLDLLSGSQETQYF | TGTGCCAGCAGCTTAGACCTGTTGAGCGGGAGCCAAGAGACCCAGTACTTC
TRBJ2-2 | TRBV7-3 | 16 | few | TRBD2 | CASSQMTSSYTGELFF | TGTGCCAGCAGCCAGATGACTAGCAGCTACACCGGGGAGCTGTTTTTT